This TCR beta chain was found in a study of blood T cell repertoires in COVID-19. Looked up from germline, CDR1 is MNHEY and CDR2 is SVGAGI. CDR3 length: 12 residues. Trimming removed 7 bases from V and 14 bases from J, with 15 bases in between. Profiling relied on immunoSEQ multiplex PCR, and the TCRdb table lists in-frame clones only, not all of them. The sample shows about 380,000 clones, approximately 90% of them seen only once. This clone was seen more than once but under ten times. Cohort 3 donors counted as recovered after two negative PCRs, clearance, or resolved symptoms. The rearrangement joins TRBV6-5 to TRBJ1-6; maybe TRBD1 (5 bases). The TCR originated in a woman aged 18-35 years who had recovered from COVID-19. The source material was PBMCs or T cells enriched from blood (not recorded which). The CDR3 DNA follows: TGTGCCAGCACCCTAGGGGAAGGGGCCCTCCACTTT. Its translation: CASTLGEGALHF.